The TCR beta chain under discussion was sequenced for a study of beta chain features in type 1 diabetes. Expressed TCRB transcripts were sequenced, since all the RNA that had been isolated was reverse transcribed. The repertoire was sequenced with immunoSEQ multiplex PCR; TCRdb's copy has only in-frame clones and lacks some. The table shows some 70,000 clones, with just under 50% occurring only once. Study-wide results and limits: Moderately but significantly shorter TCRB CDR3s were found in Type 1 diabetes patients in all four CD4+ subsets.

The CDR3 has 13 amino acids. CDR1 SEHNR and CDR2 FQNEAQ come from the germline V gene (reference sequence). Trimming took 5 bases from V and 7 from J, leaving 14 bases between them. This clone was picked up a small number of times. Antigen unknown. Sequenced material: central memory CD4+ T cells from blood. The chain joins TRBV7-9 to TRBJ1-2, with D perhaps TRBD1 (5 bases). The source of this sequence is a man aged 25-45 years with type 1 diabetes. CDR3 amino acids: CASSPSGVAGYTF. The DNA for the CDR3 is TGTGCCAGCAGCCCATCGGGGGTCGCTGGCTACACCTTC.